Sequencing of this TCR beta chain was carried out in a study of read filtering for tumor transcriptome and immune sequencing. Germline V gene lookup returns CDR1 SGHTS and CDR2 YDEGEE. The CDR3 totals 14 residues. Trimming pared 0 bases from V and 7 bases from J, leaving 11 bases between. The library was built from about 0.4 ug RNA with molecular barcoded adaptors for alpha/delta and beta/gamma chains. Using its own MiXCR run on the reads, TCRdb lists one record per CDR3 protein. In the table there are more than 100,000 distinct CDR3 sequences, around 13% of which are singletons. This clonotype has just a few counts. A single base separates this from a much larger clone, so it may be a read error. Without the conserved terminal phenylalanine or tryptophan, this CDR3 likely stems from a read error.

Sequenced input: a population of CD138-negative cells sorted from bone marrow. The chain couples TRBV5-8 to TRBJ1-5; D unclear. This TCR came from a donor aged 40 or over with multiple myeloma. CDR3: CASSLDGQGQPQHL. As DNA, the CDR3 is TGTGCCAGCAGCTTGGACGGGCAAGGGCAGCCCCAGCATCTT.